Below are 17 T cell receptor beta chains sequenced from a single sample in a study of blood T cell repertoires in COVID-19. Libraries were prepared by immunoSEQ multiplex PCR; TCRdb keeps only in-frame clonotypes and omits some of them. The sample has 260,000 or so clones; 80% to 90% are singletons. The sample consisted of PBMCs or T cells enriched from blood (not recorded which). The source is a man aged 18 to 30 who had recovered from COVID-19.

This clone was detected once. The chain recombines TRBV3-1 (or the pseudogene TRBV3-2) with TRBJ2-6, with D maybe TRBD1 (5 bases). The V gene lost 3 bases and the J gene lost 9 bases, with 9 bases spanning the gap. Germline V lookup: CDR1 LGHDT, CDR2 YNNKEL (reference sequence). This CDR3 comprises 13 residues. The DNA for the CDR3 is TGTGCCAGCAGCCAGGGGCAAAACAACGTCCTGACTTTC. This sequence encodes CASSQGQNNVLTF.

CDR3 DNA: TGTGCCAGTAAAGGGGTTGCAACTAATGAAAAACTGTTTTTT. Translated: CASKGVATNEKLFF. The chain combines TRBV19 with TRBJ1-4, with D maybe TRBD1 (5 bases). The V end lost 7 bases, the J end lost 0 bases, and 9 bases lay between the germline ends. Germline V lookup: CDR1 LNHDA, CDR2 SQIVND (reference sequence). The CDR3 loop spans 14 amino acids.

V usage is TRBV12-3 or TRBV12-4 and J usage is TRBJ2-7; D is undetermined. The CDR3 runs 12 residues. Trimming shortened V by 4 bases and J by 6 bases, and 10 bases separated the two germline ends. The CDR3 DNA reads TGTGCCAGCAGTTCTTCCCACGGCGAGCAGTACTTC. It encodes CASSSSHGEQYF.

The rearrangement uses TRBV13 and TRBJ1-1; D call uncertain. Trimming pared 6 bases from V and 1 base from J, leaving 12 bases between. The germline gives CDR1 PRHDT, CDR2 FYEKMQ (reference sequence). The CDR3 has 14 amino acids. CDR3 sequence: CASRGAGGNTEAFF. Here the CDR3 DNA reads TGTGCCAGCAGGGGAGCGGGAGGGAACACTGAAGCTTTCTTT.

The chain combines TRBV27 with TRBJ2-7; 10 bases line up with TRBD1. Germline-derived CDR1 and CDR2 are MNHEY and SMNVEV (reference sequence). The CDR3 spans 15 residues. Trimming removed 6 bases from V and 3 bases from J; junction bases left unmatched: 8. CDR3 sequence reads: CASRLTGGNVYEQYF. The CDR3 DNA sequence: TGTGCCAGCAGATTGACAGGGGGCAACGTCTACGAGCAGTACTTC.

The CDR3 DNA sequence: TGTGCCAGCAGTTTATCGCGGGTCGGCTACACCTTC. Its protein product is CASSLSRVGYTF. This sequence joins TRBV28 and TRBJ1-2; no clear D. From germline, CDR1 is MDHEN and CDR2 SYDVKM. CDR3 size: 12 residues. Trimming removed 1 base at V and 8 bases at J, with 8 bases between.

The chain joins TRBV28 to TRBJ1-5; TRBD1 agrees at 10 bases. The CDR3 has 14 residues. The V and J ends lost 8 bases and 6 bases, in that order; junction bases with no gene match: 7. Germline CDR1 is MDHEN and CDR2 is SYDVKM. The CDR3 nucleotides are TGTGCCAGCCTGACAGGGGGCGTCTTTCAGCCCCAGCATTTT. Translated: CASLTGGVFQPQHF.

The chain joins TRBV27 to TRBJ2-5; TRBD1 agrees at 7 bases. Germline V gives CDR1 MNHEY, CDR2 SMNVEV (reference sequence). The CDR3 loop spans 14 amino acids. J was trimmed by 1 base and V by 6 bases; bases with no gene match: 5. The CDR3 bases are TGTGCCAGCAGCTCGGGACAGTCCCAAGAGACCCAGTACTTC. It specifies CASSSGQSQETQYF.

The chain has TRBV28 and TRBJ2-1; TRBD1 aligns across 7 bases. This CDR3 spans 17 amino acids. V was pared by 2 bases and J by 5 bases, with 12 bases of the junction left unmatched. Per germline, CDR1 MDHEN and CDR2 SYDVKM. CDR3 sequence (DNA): TGTGCCAGCAGTTTACTTAGCCGGGACAGAGGGAACAATGAGCAGTTCTTC. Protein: CASSLLSRDRGNNEQFF.

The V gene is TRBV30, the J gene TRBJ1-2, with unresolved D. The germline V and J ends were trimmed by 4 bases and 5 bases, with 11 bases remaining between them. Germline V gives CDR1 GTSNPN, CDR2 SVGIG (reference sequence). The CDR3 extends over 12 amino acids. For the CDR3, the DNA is TGTGCCTGGAACGGGGTAGTGTATGGCTACACCTTC. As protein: CAWNGVVYGYTF.

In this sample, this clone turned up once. CDR3 nucleotide sequence: TGTGCCAGTACCGTGGGGGGGGCTGGGAACACTGAAGCTTTCTTT. It yields the protein CASTVGGAGNTEAFF. The chain links TRBV19 to TRBJ1-1, with a tentative D call TRBD1 (6 bases). Germline CDR1 and CDR2: LNHDA and SQIVND (reference sequence). CDR3 length equals 15 residues. V shed 7 bases and J shed 1 base, with 16 bases lying between them.

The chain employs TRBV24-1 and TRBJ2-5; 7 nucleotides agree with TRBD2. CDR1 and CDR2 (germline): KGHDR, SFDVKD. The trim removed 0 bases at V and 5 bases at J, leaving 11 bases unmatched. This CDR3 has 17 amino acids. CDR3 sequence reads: CATSDLVASGGRETQYF. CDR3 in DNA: TGTGCCACCAGTGATTTGGTAGCTAGCGGAGGGAGGGAGACCCAGTACTTC.

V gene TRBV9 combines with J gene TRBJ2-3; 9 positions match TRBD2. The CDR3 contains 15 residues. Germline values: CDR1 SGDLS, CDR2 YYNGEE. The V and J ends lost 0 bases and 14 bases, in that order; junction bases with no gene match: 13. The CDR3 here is CASSVAWTSERGLYF. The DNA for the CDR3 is TGTGCCAGCAGCGTAGCTTGGACTAGCGAGAGGGGGCTGTATTTT. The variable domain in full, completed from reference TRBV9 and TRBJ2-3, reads DSGVTQTPKHLITATGQRVTLRCSPRSGDLSVYWYQQSLDQGLQFLIQYYNGEERAKGNILERFSAQQFPDLHSELNLSSLELGDSALYFCASSVAWTSERGLYFGPGTRLTVL.

The CDR3 loop is CASSLRREETQYF. The CDR3 DNA follows: TGTGCCAGCAGTTTAAGGAGGGAGGAGACCCAGTACTTC. V and J are TRBV12-3 or TRBV12-4 and TRBJ2-5; maybe TRBD2 (6 bases). Trimming took off 2 bases at V and 5 bases at J, with 9 bases between the two ends. The CDR3 covers 13 residues.

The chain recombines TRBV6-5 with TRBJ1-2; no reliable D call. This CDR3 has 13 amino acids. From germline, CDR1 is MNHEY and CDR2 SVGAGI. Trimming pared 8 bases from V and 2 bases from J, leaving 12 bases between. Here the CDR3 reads CASGGVLNYGYTF. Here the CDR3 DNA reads TGTGCCAGCGGCGGGGTGCTCAACTATGGCTACACCTTC.

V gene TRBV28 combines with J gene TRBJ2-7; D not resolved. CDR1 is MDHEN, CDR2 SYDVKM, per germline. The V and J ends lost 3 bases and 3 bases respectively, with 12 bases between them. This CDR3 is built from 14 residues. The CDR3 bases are TGTGCCAGCAGTTTGATTCACAAGAACTACGAGCAGTACTTC. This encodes CASSLIHKNYEQYF.

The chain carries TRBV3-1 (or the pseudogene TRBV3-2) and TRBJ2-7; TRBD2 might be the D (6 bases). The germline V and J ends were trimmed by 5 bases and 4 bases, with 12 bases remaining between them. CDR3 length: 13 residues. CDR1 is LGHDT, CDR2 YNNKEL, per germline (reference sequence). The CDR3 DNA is TGTGCCAGCAGCGGTCGGGCGGGGTACGAGCAGTACTTC. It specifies CASSGRAGYEQYF.